These 8 T cell receptor beta chains were sequenced from one sample in a study of T-cell reconstitution after alpha-beta-depleted transplantation in children. A library of TCRbeta sequences, prepared with unique molecular identifiers, was generated. From the PCR reads, TCRdb called clonotypes with MiXCR, one entry per CDR3 protein. The table includes around 100,000 distinct CDR3 sequences, under 13% detected once. Sequencing used PBMCs, obtained before TCRalphabeta/CD19-depleted stem cell transplant. The source is a boy between 2 and 10 years old with acute lymphoblastic leukemia, due to receive a stem cell transplant.

The V and J genes are TRBV20-1 and TRBJ2-1, with D possibly being TRBD2 (6 bases). CDR1 is DFQATT and CDR2 is SNEGSKA in the germline V gene (reference sequence). V gave up 2 bases and J gave up 5 bases, with 19 bases separating them. This CDR3 is 16 amino acids long. The CDR3 region has the DNA TGCAGTGCTAGAAAGACCGGGACCGGGAGTCACAATGAGCAGTTCTTC. It yields the protein CSARKTGTGSHNEQFF.

V and J are TRBV6-1 and TRBJ2-1, with 7 bases identical to TRBD2. Looked up from germline, CDR1 is MNHNS and CDR2 is SASEGT. Losses at the gene ends were 6 bases for V and 8 bases for J; bases not matched to a gene: 13. This CDR3 spans 15 amino acids. In DNA, the CDR3 is TGTGCCAGCAGCTCACTAAAGCGGGACGTCGATGAGCAGTTCTTC. Amino acid sequence: CASSSLKRDVDEQFF.

This clonotype was counted between two and nine times. CDR3 nucleotide sequence: TGTGCCTGGTCTTCGGGACTAGCGGGATTAGATACGCAGTATTTT. This gives the protein CAWSSGLAGLDTQYF. The V and J genes are TRBV30 and TRBJ2-3, with 13 bases that match TRBD2. Per the germline V gene, CDR1 is GTSNPN and CDR2 is SVGIG (reference sequence). Trimming removed 5 bases from V and 5 bases from J; junction bases left unmatched: 7. The CDR3 consists of 15 residues.

The V gene is TRBV12-3 or TRBV12-4, the J gene TRBJ1-1; 7 bases map to TRBD1. After removal of 5 bases from V and 5 bases from J, the junction contained 8 bases not matched to a gene. This CDR3 contains 14 residues. CDR3 protein: CASSLGGAWTEAFF. DNA of the CDR3: TGTGCCAGCAGTCTAGGGGGCGCCTGGACTGAAGCTTTCTTT.

This clonotype was picked up a small number of times. The genes are TRBV29-1 and TRBJ2-3, with 11 positions matching TRBD1. Looked up from germline, CDR1 is SQVTM and CDR2 is ANQGSEA. V shed 4 bases, J shed 0 bases, and the junction held 9 bases outside the gene matches. The CDR3 contains 17 residues. CDR3 protein: CSVVFGQGARSTDTQYF. The DNA for the CDR3 is TGCAGCGTTGTGTTTGGACAGGGGGCAAGGAGCACAGATACGCAGTATTTT.

This clonotype was counted only a few times. The chain joins TRBV7-8 to TRBJ2-5; a possible D gene is TRBD1 (5 bases). V shed 5 bases and J shed 5 bases, with 15 bases lying between them. Germline assignment: CDR1 SGHVS and CDR2 FQNEAQ. CDR3 length equals 14 residues. CDR3 in amino acids: CASSPTGLRETQYF. CDR3 coding DNA: TGTGCCAGCAGCCCAACAGGTCTGCGGGAGACCCAGTACTTC.

The rearrangement joins TRBV20-1 to TRBJ2-3; D not certain. V gave up 3 bases and J gave up 3 bases, with 7 bases separating them. Germline V gene sequence: CDR1 DFQATT, CDR2 SNEGSKA (reference sequence). This CDR3 region has 12 residues. The CDR3 is CSASGSTDTQYF. In nucleotides, the CDR3 is TGCAGTGCTAGTGGGTCAACAGATACGCAGTATTTT.

This clonotype was detected only a few times. The chain recombines TRBV27 with TRBJ2-6, with no clear D. The germline CDR1 and CDR2 sequences are MNHEY and SMNVEV (reference sequence). This CDR3 has 14 amino acids. V was pared by 11 bases and J by 2 bases, with 13 bases between. CDR3 bases: TGTGCCGGTTCTTGGGGAACTGGGGCCAACGTCCTGACTTTC. It yields the protein CAGSWGTGANVLTF.